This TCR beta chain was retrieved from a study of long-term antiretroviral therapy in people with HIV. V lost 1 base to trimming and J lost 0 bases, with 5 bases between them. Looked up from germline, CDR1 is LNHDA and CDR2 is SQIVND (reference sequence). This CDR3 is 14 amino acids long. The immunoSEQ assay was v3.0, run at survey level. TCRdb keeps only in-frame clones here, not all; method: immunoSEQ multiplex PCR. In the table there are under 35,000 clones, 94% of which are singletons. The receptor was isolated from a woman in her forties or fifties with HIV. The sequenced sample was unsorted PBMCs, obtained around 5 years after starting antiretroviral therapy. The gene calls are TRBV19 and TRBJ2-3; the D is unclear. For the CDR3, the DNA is TGTGCCAGTAGTATAGGAGCTAGCACAGATACGCAGTATTTT. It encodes CASSIGASTDTQYF.